This TCR beta chain was documented in a study of blood T cell repertoires in COVID-19. In the study overall: Acute and convalescent COVID-19 samples came from the United States, Italy and Spain. T cells, B-cell-depleted T cells, or PBMCs provided the cDNA or gDNA that served as material.

Per the study methods: It was from reference gene primer amplification that nucleated cell counts were estimated. Sequencing used immunoSEQ multiplex PCR; TCRdb keeps in-frame clones, though not all of them. That table gives V, J and clone size, and the DNA gave D and trimming. Of 110,000 to 150,000 clones detected, 65% to 85% appear once; the ten largest clones hold about 2%. The CDR3 length is 17 residues. CDR1 and CDR2 (germline): KGHDR, SFDVKD. The J segment lost 1 base and the V segment lost 3 bases, leaving 9 bases of the junction unmatched. Sequencing used peripheral blood. The rearrangement uses TRBV24-1 and TRBJ2-7; TRBD1 agrees at 9 bases. The sequence was obtained from a woman aged 60-70 years with acute or convalescent COVID-19. The CDR3: CATSDQIGTGTSYEQYF. CDR3 in DNA: TGTGCCACCAGTGATCAAATCGGGACAGGGACGTCCTACGAGCAGTACTTC.